This T cell receptor (beta chain) came from a study of T cells in Graves' hyperthyroidism and ophthalmopathy. Template material for amplifying TCR beta CDR3 regions consisted of RNA transcripts. First-round RT-PCR with HTBI primers amplified the TCR CDR3 region. TCRdb re-analysed the multiplex PCR reads in MiXCR, keeping a single row per CDR3 protein. The sample records roughly 290,000 distinct CDR3 sequences, roughly an eighth being singletons. The germline V gene has CDR1 DFQATT and CDR2 SNEGSKA (reference sequence). V dropped 6 bases and J dropped 0 bases, with 27 bases sitting between them. The CDR3 is 19 amino acids.

The J gene is TRBJ2-1, the V gene TRBV20-1, with D perhaps assigned TRBD1 or TRBD2 (5 bases each). This clonotype was obtained from a woman in her thirties or forties with Graves' hyperthyroidism. Sequenced material: blood. The CDR3 spells CSAQVRGVDSTSSYNEQFF. Written as DNA, the CDR3 is TGCAGTGCCCAAGTTAGGGGAGTCGATTCTACTAGCTCCTACAATGAGCAGTTCTTC.